The subject of this entry is one TCR beta chain. Its antigen remains unknown. The data derive from a study of regulatory T cells in long-lasting Graves disease. Study conclusions and caveats: It was in persistent disease that TRBV28, TRBJ1-2 and TRBJ2-5 were favored.

Time point reported: persistent/refractory GD, antithyroid drugs over 5 years with positive TRAb. Following extraction of RNA from PBMCs, that RNA was used to make the TCR library. A volume of roughly 8.4 milliliters of peripheral blood was collected in EDTA tubes. The germline gives CDR1 DFQATT, CDR2 SNEGSKA (reference sequence). The CDR3 runs 13 residues. According to the study, TCR beta libraries were built with iRepertoire HTBI primers and CDR3-region Arm-PCR. TCRdb redid the calling of the multiplex PCR reads with MiXCR, one entry per CDR3 protein. The sample includes 400,000 to 500,000 distinct CDR3 sequences, around 23% of them seen just once.

The sequenced sample was peripheral blood mononuclear cells (PBMCs), obtained when the disease was refractory, from a patient treated with antithyroid drugs. The chain uses TRBV20-1 and TRBJ2-7, with D perhaps matching TRBD2 (5 bases). The TCR sequence derives from a female donor with Graves disease. CDR3 in amino acids: CSKISRGSYEQYF. DNA for the CDR3: TGCAGCAAAATAAGCCGAGGGTCCTACGAGCAGTACTTC.